The 10 T cell receptor beta chains below were found in one sample sequenced in a study of blood T cell repertoires in COVID-19. Produced via immunoSEQ multiplex PCR; TCRdb's table is partial and in-frame only. The table includes fewer than 250,000 clones, just over 90% detected once. Sequences were obtained from peripheral blood. The receptor source for this set is a man younger than 45 with acute or convalescent COVID-19.

The gene calls are TRBV10-2 and TRBJ1-5, with D uncertain. Trimming took off 2 bases at V and 6 bases at J, with 11 bases between the two ends. Per germline, CDR1 WSHSY and CDR2 SAAADI. This CDR3 has 14 residues. CDR3 loop: CASSERVFSQPQHF. CDR3 nucleotides: TGCGCCAGCAGTGAGCGGGTTTTTTCTCAGCCCCAGCATTTT.

The rearrangement joins TRBV5-1 to TRBJ1-2; TRBD1 aligns across 9 bases. Losses at the gene ends were 6 bases for V and 0 bases for J; bases not matched to a gene: 12. CDR3 size: 17 residues. Germline values: CDR1 SGHRS, CDR2 YFSETQ. Written as DNA, the CDR3 is TGCGCCAGCACCGCAAATATGGGACAGGGCTCTAACTATGGCTACACCTTC. This translates into CASTANMGQGSNYGYTF. Full variable domain (rest looked up from reference TRBV5-1 and TRBJ1-2): KAGVTQTPRYLIKTRGQQVTLSCSPISGHRSVSWYQQTPGQGLQFLFEYFSETQRNKGNFPGRFSGRQFSNSRSEMNVSTLELGDSALYLCASTANMGQGSNYGYTFGSGTRLTVV.

This chain links TRBV27 with TRBJ2-5; D possibly corresponds to TRBD1 (6 bases). CDR1 is MNHEY, CDR2 SMNVEV, per germline (reference sequence). The CDR3 covers 21 residues. The V end lost 7 bases, the J end lost 1 base, and 34 bases lay between the germline ends. The CDR3 region is CASKSSSDPLSWDTTQETQYF. The CDR3 coding sequence is TGTGCCAGCAAAAGTAGCAGTGACCCTCTCAGTTGGGACACAACCCAAGAGACCCAGTACTTC.

This rearrangement joins TRBV6-5 to TRBJ1-3, with TRBD1 matching over 7 bases. The germline V gene encodes CDR1 MNHEY and CDR2 SVGAGI. V lost 4 bases and J lost 0; bases outside the gene matches: 3. The CDR3 is made up of 15 amino acids. CDR3 amino acids: CASSSRGSSGNTIYF. In DNA form, the CDR3 reads TGTGCCAGCAGTTCCAGGGGGAGCTCTGGAAACACCATATATTTT.

The V call is TRBV6-5, the J call TRBJ2-3, with TRBD2 as a possible D gene (6 bases). Germline CDR1 is MNHEY and CDR2 is SVGAGI. V gave up 6 bases and J gave up 5 bases, with 12 bases separating them. CDR3 length: 13 residues. The CDR3 DNA reads as TGTGCCAGCAGGTCCGGGGGTCGAGATACGCAGTATTTT. Protein product: CASRSGGRDTQYF.

The chain combines TRBV19 with TRBJ1-2, with D possibly TRBD1 on 6 matching bases. Germline lookup yields CDR1 LNHDA and CDR2 SQIVND (reference sequence). Trimming removed 3 bases from V and 8 bases from J, with 22 bases in between. The CDR3 covers 16 residues. The CDR3 nucleotides read TGTGCCAGTAGTATGGAACTTGGCAGGGGCGAGGTCGGCTACACCTTC. This codes for CASSMELGRGEVGYTF. Together with reference TRBV19 and TRBJ1-2, the CDR3 gives the full variable domain: DGGITQSPKYLFRKEGQNVTLSCEQNLNHDAMYWYRQDPGQGLRLIYYSQIVNDFQKGDIAEGYSVSREKKESFPLTVTSAQKNPTAFYLCASSMELGRGEVGYTFGSGTRLTVV.

This sequence joins TRBV11-3 and TRBJ2-2, with 7 bases matching TRBD1. The germline V gene has CDR1 SGHNT and CDR2 YENEEA. Trimming removed 5 bases from V and 6 bases from J; junction bases left unmatched: 12. The CDR3 length is 16 residues. CDR3 sequence: CASSTLDRASPGELFF. The CDR3 DNA follows: TGTGCCAGCAGCACCCTCGACAGGGCGTCTCCCGGGGAGCTGTTTTTT.

V usage is TRBV19 and J usage is TRBJ2-3; 11 bases match TRBD2. Per the germline V gene, CDR1 is LNHDA and CDR2 is SQIVND (reference sequence). This CDR3 region has 15 residues. After removal of 6 bases from V and 4 bases from J, the junction contained 6 bases not matched to a gene. In DNA, the CDR3 is TGTGCCAGTAGACATAGCGGGGGGGCCCCAGATACGCAGTATTTT. Residues: CASRHSGGAPDTQYF.

This chain uses TRBV4-2 with TRBJ1-6; D not resolved. CDR1 LGHNA and CDR2 YNFKEQ come from the germline V gene. The ends were cut back, 0 bases at V and 10 bases at J, with 13 bases in the middle. The CDR3 is made up of 15 amino acids. The CDR3 loop is CASSQDGGIESPLHF. CDR3 sequence (DNA): TGTGCCAGCAGCCAAGATGGCGGCATAGAGTCACCCCTCCACTTT.

V and J are TRBV7-2 and TRBJ1-4; TRBD1 is a possible D gene (5 bases). Germline V gene lookup returns CDR1 SGHTA and CDR2 FQGNSA. V shed 2 bases and J shed 7 bases, with 14 bases lying between them. The CDR3 sequence is 15 residues long. This CDR3 reads CASSLFSFRAEKLFF. The DNA of the CDR3 is TGTGCCAGCAGCTTATTCAGTTTCAGGGCTGAAAAACTGTTTTTT.